These 2 T cell receptor beta chains were all obtained from the same sample, sequenced in a study of blood T cells in healthy people across ages. Sample-barcoded 5' priming and a J-beta primer mix drove a second PCR of 7 to 11 cycles. TCRdb recomputed calls from the 5' RACE reads with MiXCR, one row per CDR3 protein. The sample contains roughly 730,000 distinct CDR3 sequences, approximately 60% of which appear only once. Input material: blood. All receptors come from a man in his forties or fifties in good health.

The rearrangement joins TRBV29-1 to TRBJ2-6; D gene uncertain. CDR1 and CDR2 (germline): SQVTM, ANQGSEA. V was clipped by 7 bases and J by 0 bases, with 4 bases between them. The CDR3 has 12 amino acids. In DNA, the CDR3 is TGCAGCGCAAACTCTGGGGCCAACGTCCTGACTTTC. Protein sequence: CSANSGANVLTF. The variable domain in full, with the rest retrieved from reference TRBV29-1 and TRBJ2-6, is SAVISQKPSRDICQRGTSLTIQCQVDSQVTMMFWYRQQPGQSLTLIATANQGSEATYESGFVIDKFPISRPNLTFSTLTVSNMSPEDSSIYLCSANSGANVLTFGAGSRLTVL.

The chain employs TRBV3-1 and TRBJ2-1; perhaps TRBD2 as D (6 bases). The CDR3 consists of 15 residues. Germline V lookup: CDR1 LGHDT, CDR2 YNNKEL (reference sequence). The germline V and J ends were trimmed by 1 base and 8 bases, with 15 bases remaining between them. The CDR3, as DNA: TGTGCCAGCAGCCAAGTTTCGGGCGGGGTCCATGAGCAGTTCTTC. It is translated as CASSQVSGGVHEQFF.